These T cell receptor beta chains were read from a single sample in a study of CD8 T cells in Susac syndrome. TCRdb passed the immunoSEQ multiplex PCR reads through MiXCR, listing each CDR3 protein once. The sample holds about 180,000 distinct CDR3 sequences, 90% to 95% seen once. Sequenced: CD4+ T cells from PBMCs. The source is a human donor with Susac syndrome. Both conserved end residues are part of each CDR3. A D gene is named only where the DNA matches it firmly. The size of a clone is reported for some rows only, either as once, few or many, or as a class for expanded clones.

D gene	clone size	V gene	J gene	CDR3 DNA	CDR3 protein
-	-	TRBV11-2	TRBJ2-7	TGTGCCAGCAGCTTTCAAGCAAGCAACTCCTACGAGCAGTACTTC	CASSFQASNSYEQYF
TRBD1	-	TRBV20-1	TRBJ1-2	TGCAGTGCTAATCCGGACAGGGCCGGTCGCGGCTACACCTTC	CSANPDRAGRGYTF
TRBD2	-	TRBV9	TRBJ2-7	TGTGCCAGCAGTCAGACTAGCGGGAGCTCCTACGAGCAGTACTTC	CASSQTSGSSYEQYF
TRBD2	-	TRBV5-4	TRBJ2-2	TGTGCCAGCAGCTCCGGGACTAGCGGAGGCACCGGGGAGCTGTTTTTT	CASSSGTSGGTGELFF
-	once	TRBV5-1	TRBJ2-5	TGCGCCAGCAGCTTGGCCGCGTATCAGGAGACCCAGTACTTC	CASSLAAYQETQYF
-	-	TRBV30	TRBJ1-1	TGTGCCTGCTCCCCGGGACTCTTGAACACTGAAGCTTTCTTT	CACSPGLLNTEAFF
-	-	TRBV29-1	TRBJ2-5	TGCAGCAGCAAGGAACAGGGTGTCGGGGAGACCCAGTACTTC	CSSKEQGVGETQYF
TRBD1	-	TRBV6-5	TRBJ2-2	TGTGCCAGCAGTTACACGACCAGGGGGACCGGGGAGCTGTTTTTT	CASSYTTRGTGELFF
-	-	TRBV4-1	TRBJ2-5	TGCGCCAGCAGCCAAGATCGAAGTCAAGAGACCCAGTACTTC	CASSQDRSQETQYF
-	-	TRBV15	TRBJ1-2	TGTGCCACCAGCTTCTGGCAGAACTATGGCTACACCTTC	CATSFWQNYGYTF
-	-	TRBV3-1	TRBJ2-1	TGTGCCAGCAGCCGAAAGGTCGGTGAGCAGTTCTTC	CASSRKVGEQFF
-	-	TRBV7-8	TRBJ2-3	TGTGCCAGCAGCTTAGCTCGGGTAGCCCACCTGGGGACGCAGTATTTT	CASSLARVAHLGTQYF
-	-	TRBV7-9	TRBJ1-5	TGTGCCAGCAGCTTAGATAGGTATCTGGATCAGCCCCAGCATTTT	CASSLDRYLDQPQHF
-	-	TRBV6-2/TRBV6-3	TRBJ1-2	TGTGCCAGCAGACTACTACCCGTACCTGCTGGCTACACCTTC	CASRLLPVPAGYTF
TRBD1	-	TRBV5-4	TRBJ2-7	TGTGCCACCGGCTACGGGACAGGGTCGTCGTACGAGCAGTACTTC	CATGYGTGSSYEQYF
TRBD1	once	TRBV10-3	TRBJ2-1	TGTGCCATCAGTGCTGACAGGGACAATGAGCAGTTCTTC	CAISADRDNEQFF
-	-	TRBV6-5	TRBJ2-7	TGTGCCAGCAGTTACGATTGGGGCCAGGGGAAGCAGTACTTC	CASSYDWGQGKQYF
-	-	TRBV4-1	TRBJ2-7	TGCGCCAGCAGCCAAGATTCAGCCGGTAGCTACGAGCAGTACTTC	CASSQDSAGSYEQYF
-	-	TRBV24-1	TRBJ2-1	TGTGCCACCAGTGATACACCGGGATCCCTGGAGGGTGACAATGAGCAGTTCTTC	CATSDTPGSLEGDNEQFF
-	-	TRBV7-2	TRBJ2-3	TGTGCCAGCAGCTTAGCGCGGGCGGACTACACAGATACGCAGTATTTT	CASSLARADYTDTQYF
-	-	TRBV5-4	TRBJ2-2	TGTGCCAGCAGCATTGCAGGGAGCCCCACCGGGGAGCTGTTTTTT	CASSIAGSPTGELFF
TRBD2	-	TRBV30	TRBJ2-7	TGTGCCTGGGAGAAGGGACTAGCGGGAGCCCACGAGCAGTACTTC	CAWEKGLAGAHEQYF
-	-	TRBV5-4	TRBJ2-1	TGTGCCAGCAGCTTAGGTTCGGCTGAGCAGTTCTTC	CASSLGSAEQFF
-	-	TRBV5-1	TRBJ2-1	TGCGCCAGCAGCTTGATCACAAACAATGAGCAGTTCTTC	CASSLITNNEQFF
TRBD1	-	TRBV2	TRBJ2-1	TGTGCCAGCAGGAAGACAGGGGGCGCGGGTTTCGGGACTCCGGACTCCTACAATGAGCAGTTCTTC	CASRKTGGAGFGTPDSYNEQFF